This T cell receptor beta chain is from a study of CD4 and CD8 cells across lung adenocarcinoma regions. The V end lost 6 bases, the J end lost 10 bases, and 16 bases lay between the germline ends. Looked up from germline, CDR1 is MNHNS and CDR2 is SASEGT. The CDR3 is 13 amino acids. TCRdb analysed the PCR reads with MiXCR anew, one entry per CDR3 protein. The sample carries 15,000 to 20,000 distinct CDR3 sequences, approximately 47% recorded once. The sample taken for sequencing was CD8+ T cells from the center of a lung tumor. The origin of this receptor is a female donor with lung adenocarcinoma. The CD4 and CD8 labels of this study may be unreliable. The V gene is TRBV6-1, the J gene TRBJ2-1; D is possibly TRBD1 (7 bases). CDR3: CASSSEGAWEQFF. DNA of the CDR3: TGTGCCAGCAGCTCGGAGGGGGCTTGGGAGCAGTTCTTC.